The clone carrying this TCR beta chain has just one count. The antigen remains undetermined. Stage II-IVA oral cavity squamous cell carcinoma was new and untreated by systemic or radiation therapy. The data stem from a study of neoadjuvant anti-PD-1 for oral cavity cancer. The wider study: Before surgery, most patients got three to four biweekly 3 mg/kg nivolumab doses. General study findings and limits: Non-responders to neoadjuvant nivolumab had significantly more clonal PBMC T cells than responders.

Trimming cost V 1 base and J 4 bases, with 4 bases left between them. This CDR3 has 13 residues. The V gene's germline CDR1 is SEHNR and CDR2 FQNEAQ (reference sequence). Profiled with immunoSEQ multiplex PCR; TCRdb holds only in-frame clones, not every one. The sample yields 70,000 to 95,000 clones, 84% seen once. The origin of this receptor is a person aged 40 to 85 with oral cavity squamous cell carcinoma. Sequenced here: PBMCs, sampled before nivolumab (anti-PD-1) treatment. This chain uses TRBV7-9 with TRBJ1-4; D remains ambiguous. The CDR3 sequence: CASSLDLNEKLFF. CDR3 bases: TGTGCCAGCAGCTTAGACCTTAATGAAAAACTGTTTTTT.